Listed here is a single T cell receptor beta chain. V trimming: 4 bases; J trimming: 7 bases; junction bases outside the gene matches: 7. Germline CDR1 reads MDHEN; CDR2 reads SYDVKM. The CDR3 contains 14 residues. The data are from a study of T cell responses to AZD1222 COVID-19 vaccine. Some clones are missing from TCRdb's copy, which holds only in-frame ones; the method was immunoSEQ multiplex PCR. The sample holds around 150,000 clones, more than 80% seen once. The sequence came from an adult in good health. The genes are TRBV28 and TRBJ1-5, with 7 bases identical to TRBD1. This material consisted of peripheral blood, taken on day 0 of AZD1222 vaccination. The CDR3 nucleotides are TGTGCCAGCAGTTCTACAGGGGCAGGACAGCCCCAGCATTTT. Translating gives CASSSTGAGQPQHF.